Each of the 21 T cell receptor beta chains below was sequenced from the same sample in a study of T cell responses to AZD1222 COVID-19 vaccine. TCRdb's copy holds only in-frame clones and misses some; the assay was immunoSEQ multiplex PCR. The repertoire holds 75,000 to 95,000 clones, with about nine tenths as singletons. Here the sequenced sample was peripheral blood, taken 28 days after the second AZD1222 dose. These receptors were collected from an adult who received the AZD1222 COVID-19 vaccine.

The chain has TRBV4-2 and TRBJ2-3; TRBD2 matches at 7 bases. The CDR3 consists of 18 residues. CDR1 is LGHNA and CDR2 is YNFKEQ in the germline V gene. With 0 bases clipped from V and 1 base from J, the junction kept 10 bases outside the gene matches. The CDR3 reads CASSQDGGRGDGTDTQYF. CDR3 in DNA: TGTGCCAGCAGCCAAGATGGGGGTCGGGGGGACGGCACAGATACGCAGTATTTT.

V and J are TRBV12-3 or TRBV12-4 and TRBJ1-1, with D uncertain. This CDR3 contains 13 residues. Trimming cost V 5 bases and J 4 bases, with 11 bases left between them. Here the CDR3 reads CASSGQLGTEAFF. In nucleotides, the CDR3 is TGTGCCAGCAGTGGCCAGCTGGGCACTGAAGCTTTCTTT.

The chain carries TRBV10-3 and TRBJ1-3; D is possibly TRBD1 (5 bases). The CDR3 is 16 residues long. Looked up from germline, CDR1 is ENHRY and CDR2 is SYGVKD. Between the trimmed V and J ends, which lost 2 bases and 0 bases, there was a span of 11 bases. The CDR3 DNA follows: TGTGCCATCAGTGAGGGGGCTGATTACTCTGGAAACACCATATATTTT. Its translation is CAISEGADYSGNTIYF.

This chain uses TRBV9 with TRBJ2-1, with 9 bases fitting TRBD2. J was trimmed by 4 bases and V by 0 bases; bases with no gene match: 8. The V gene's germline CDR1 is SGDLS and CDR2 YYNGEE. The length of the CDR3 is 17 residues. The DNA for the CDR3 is TGTGCCAGCAGCGTAGGTGGATTAGCGGGGGCGTACAATGAGCAGTTCTTC. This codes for CASSVGGLAGAYNEQFF.

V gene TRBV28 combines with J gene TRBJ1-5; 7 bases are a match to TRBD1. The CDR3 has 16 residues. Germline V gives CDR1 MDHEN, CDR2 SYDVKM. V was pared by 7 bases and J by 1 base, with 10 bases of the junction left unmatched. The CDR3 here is CASTHLGQASNQPQHF. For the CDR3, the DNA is TGTGCCAGCACTCACCTCGGACAGGCCAGCAATCAGCCCCAGCATTTT.

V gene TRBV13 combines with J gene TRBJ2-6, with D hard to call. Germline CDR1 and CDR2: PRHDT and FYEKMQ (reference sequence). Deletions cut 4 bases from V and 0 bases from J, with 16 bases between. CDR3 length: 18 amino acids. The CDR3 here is CASSWDGSERSGANVLTF. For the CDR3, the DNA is TGTGCCAGCAGCTGGGATGGTTCGGAACGCTCTGGGGCCAACGTCCTGACTTTC.

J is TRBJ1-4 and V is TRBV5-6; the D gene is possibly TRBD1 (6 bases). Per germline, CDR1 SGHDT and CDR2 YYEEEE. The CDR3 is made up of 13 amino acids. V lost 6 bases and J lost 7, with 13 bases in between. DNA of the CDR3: TGTGCCAGCAAACGGGGGCAGGTTGAAAAACTGTTTTTT. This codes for CASKRGQVEKLFF.

CDR3 protein: CASSQEQGHNQPQHF. In nucleotides, the CDR3 is TGCGCCAGCAGCCAAGAACAGGGCCACAATCAGCCCCAGCATTTT. The chain has TRBV4-3 and TRBJ1-5, with D possibly matching TRBD1 (6 bases). This CDR3 contains 15 residues. Per the germline V gene, CDR1 is LGHNA and CDR2 is YSLEER. The V and J ends lost 0 bases and 3 bases respectively, with 9 bases between them.

The CDR3 DNA reads as TGTGCCAGCAGCTTGTCCCGGGGGGTCGGGGAGCTGTTTTTT. Translation: CASSLSRGVGELFF. This chain connects TRBV5-4 to TRBJ2-2; 7 bases line up with TRBD2. This CDR3 spans 14 amino acids. Trimming at V came to 1 base and at J to 7 bases, leaving 4 bases not matched to a gene. Germline lookup yields CDR1 SGHNT and CDR2 YYREEE (reference sequence).

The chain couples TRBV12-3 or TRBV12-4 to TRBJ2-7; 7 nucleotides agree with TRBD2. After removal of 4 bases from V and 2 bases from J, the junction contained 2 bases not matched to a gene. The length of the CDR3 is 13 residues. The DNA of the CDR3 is TGTGCCAGCAGTTATGGGGGGGCCTACGAGCAGTACGTC. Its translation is CASSYGGAYEQYV.

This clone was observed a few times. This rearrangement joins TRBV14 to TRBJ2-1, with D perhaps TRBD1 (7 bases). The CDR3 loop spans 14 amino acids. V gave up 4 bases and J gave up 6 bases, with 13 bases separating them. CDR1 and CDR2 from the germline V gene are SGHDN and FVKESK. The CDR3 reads CASSRHRGGNEQFF. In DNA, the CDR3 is TGTGCCAGCAGCCGCCACAGGGGAGGCAATGAGCAGTTCTTC.

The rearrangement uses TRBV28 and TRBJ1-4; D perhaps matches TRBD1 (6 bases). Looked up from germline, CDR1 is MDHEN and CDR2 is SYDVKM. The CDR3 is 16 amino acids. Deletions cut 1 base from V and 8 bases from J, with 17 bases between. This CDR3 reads CASSLYWTVREEKLFF. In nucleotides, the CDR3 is TGTGCCAGCAGTTTATATTGGACAGTGCGGGAGGAAAAACTGTTTTTT.

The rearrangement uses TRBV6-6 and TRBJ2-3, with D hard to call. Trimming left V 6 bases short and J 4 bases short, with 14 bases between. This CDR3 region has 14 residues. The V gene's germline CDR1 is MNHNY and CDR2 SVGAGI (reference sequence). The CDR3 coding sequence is TGTGCCAGCAGCGAAAGTCTCGGGTCAGATACGCAGTATTTT. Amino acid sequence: CASSESLGSDTQYF.

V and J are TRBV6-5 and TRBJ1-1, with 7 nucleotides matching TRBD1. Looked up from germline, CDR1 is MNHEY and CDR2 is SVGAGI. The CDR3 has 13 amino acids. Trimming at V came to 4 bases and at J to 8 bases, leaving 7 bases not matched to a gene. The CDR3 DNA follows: TGTGCCAGCAGTTCCCGGACAGGCGTCGAAGCTTTCTTT. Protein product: CASSSRTGVEAFF.

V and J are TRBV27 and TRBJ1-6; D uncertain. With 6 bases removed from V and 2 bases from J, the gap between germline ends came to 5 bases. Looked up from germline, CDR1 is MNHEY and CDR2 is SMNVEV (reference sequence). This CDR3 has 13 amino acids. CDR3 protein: CASRGPYNSPLHF. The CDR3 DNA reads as TGTGCCAGCAGGGGTCCCTATAATTCACCCCTCCACTTT.

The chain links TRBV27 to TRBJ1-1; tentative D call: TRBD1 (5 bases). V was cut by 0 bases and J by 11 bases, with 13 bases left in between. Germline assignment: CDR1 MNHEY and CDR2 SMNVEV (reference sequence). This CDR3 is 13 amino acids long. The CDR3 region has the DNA TGTGCCAGCAGTTTATCTGGGGCATTTGGGGCTTTCTTT. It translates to CASSLSGAFGAFF.

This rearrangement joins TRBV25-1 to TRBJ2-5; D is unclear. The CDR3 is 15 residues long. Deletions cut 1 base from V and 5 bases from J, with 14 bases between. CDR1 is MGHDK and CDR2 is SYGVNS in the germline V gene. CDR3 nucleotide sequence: TGTGCCAGCAGTGAATCGACAACGGGTCATGAGACCCAGTACTTC. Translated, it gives CASSESTTGHETQYF.

CDR3 protein: CASSQAPGQGSGYTF. CDR3 DNA sequence: TGTGCCAGCAGCCAGGCGCCGGGACAGGGAAGCGGCTACACCTTC. V and J are TRBV4-2 and TRBJ1-2, with TRBD1 identical over 9 bases. CDR1 is LGHNA and CDR2 is YNFKEQ in the germline V gene. The V segment lost 3 bases and the J segment 8 bases; nucleotides outside the gene matches: 10. The CDR3 runs to 15 residues.

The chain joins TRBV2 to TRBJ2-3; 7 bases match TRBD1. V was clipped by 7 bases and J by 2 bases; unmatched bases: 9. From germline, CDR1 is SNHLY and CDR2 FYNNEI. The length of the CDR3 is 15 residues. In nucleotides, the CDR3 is TGTGCCAGCACCCCGACAGGGACATACACAGATACGCAGTATTTT. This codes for CASTPTGTYTDTQYF.

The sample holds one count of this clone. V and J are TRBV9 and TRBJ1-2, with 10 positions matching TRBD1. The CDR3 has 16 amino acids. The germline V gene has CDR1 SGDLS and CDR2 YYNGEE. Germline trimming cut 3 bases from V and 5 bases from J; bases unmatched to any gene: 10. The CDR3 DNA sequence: TGTGCCAGCAGCGCCGAAATAGACAGGGGGCATTATGGCTACACCTTC. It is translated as CASSAEIDRGHYGYTF. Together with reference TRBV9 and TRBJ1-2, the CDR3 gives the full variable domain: DSGVTQTPKHLITATGQRVTLRCSPRSGDLSVYWYQQSLDQGLQFLIQYYNGEERAKGNILERFSAQQFPDLHSELNLSSLELGDSALYFCASSAEIDRGHYGYTFGSGTRLTVV.

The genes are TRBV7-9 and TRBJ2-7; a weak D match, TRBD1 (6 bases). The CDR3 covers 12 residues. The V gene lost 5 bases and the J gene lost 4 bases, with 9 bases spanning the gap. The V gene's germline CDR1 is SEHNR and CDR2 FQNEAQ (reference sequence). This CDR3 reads CASSVTGYEQYF. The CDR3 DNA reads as TGTGCCAGCAGCGTCACAGGGTACGAGCAGTACTTC. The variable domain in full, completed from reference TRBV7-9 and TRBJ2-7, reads DTGVSQNPRHKITKRGQNVTFRCDPISEHNRLYWYRQTLGQGPEFLTYFQNEAQLEKSRLLSDRFSAERPKGSFSTLEIQRTEQGDSAMYLCASSVTGYEQYFGPGTRLTVT.